By its share, the clone carrying this T cell receptor beta chain is medium-sized. The antigen is undetermined. Reverse transcription used around 500 ng RNA and constant-region primers for alpha and beta. Separate chain-specific third strand synthesis with multiplexing indices produced the alpha and beta libraries. The cDNA received a 5' RACE adapter containing a random hexamer plus an SP2 sequencing primer site. TCRdb re-called the 5' RACE reads with MiXCR, one entry per CDR3 protein. The data contain more than 10,000 distinct CDR3 sequences, 6.5% to 9% of them singletons. This CDR3 comprises 13 residues. V lost 4 bases to trimming and J lost 3 bases, with 12 bases between them. CDR1 is SQVTM and CDR2 is ANQGSEA in the germline V gene. No cell fractionation was done, so the repertoire covers all unsorted peripheral blood T cells. RNA came from about 2.5 ml of peripheral blood. The sample is drawn from a study of HIV-infected patients and healthy controls.

Study results and caveats: HIV-infected patients and controls differed significantly in mean usage of eight alpha and eight beta V genes.

The TCR sequence derives from an adult in good health. The sequenced sample consisted of blood. The rearrangement joins TRBV29-1 to TRBJ1-1, with D unclear. The DNA for the CDR3 is TGCAGCGTTGGAGGTCCGAGGGACACTGAAGCTTTCTTT. Protein sequence: CSVGGPRDTEAFF.